The clone carrying this T cell receptor beta chain was recorded only once. Its specificity is not known. TCRdb redid the calling of the 5' RACE reads with MiXCR, one entry per CDR3 protein. The sample lists 210,000 or so distinct CDR3 sequences, 8.2% occurring once. This entry belongs to a study of CD8 T cells in ankylosing spondylitis. Study findings and constraints: Matched ankylosing spondylitis synovial fluid reportedly showed significant enrichment of disease-linked clones. Seemingly characteristic of ankylosing spondylitis blood was a TCR beta motif consisting of eight highly homologous variants. Earlier work had already found some motif variants in reactive arthritis synovial fluid and blood.

The V end lost 5 bases, the J end lost 3 bases, and 12 bases lay between the germline ends. Germline V CDR1 and CDR2: DFQATT, SNEGSKA (reference sequence). The CDR3 has 13 amino acids. The material sequenced was blood, either unsorted or a sorted T cell fraction (not recorded which). This sequence joins TRBV20-1 and TRBJ2-3; the D call may be TRBD1 or TRBD2 (7 bases each). The TCR sequence derives from a female donor with ankylosing spondylitis or in good health (not recorded which). This chain's CDR3 is CSAQGGGTDTQYF. Written as DNA, the CDR3 is TGCAGTGCTCAGGGGGGAGGGACAGATACGCAGTATTTT.